This T cell receptor beta chain is drawn from a study of T cells in Graves' hyperthyroidism and ophthalmopathy. Study-wide results and caveats: Blood held most thyroid clonotypes expanded above 0.001 frequency. Separating ophthalmopathy from stable hyperthyroidism was achieved by a 13 V-J model. The model's output predicted ophthalmopathy at a median of roughly 6 months prior to onset.

This clonotype was counted between two and nine times. Its antigen is as yet unknown. A sample of blood taken at first hyperthyroidism diagnosis preceded any ophthalmopathy symptoms. Germline V gives CDR1 MNHEY, CDR2 SVGEGT. There are 15 residues in the CDR3. V was pared by 8 bases and J by 5 bases, with 19 bases between. TCR beta CDR3 regions were amplified from RNA. A first-round RT-PCR of the TCR CDR3 used the HTBI primer set. Using its own MiXCR run on the multiplex PCR reads, TCRdb lists one record per CDR3 protein. The table records approximately 400,000 distinct CDR3 sequences, 15% to 19% of them present only once.

The sequencing sample was made of blood. The sequence was obtained from a woman between 18 and 29 years old with Graves' hyperthyroidism that later progressed to Graves' ophthalmopathy. The chain combines TRBV6-2 or TRBV6-3 with TRBJ2-1, with a weak D call TRBD2 (5 bases). The CDR3 loop is CASQELVMVHNEQFF. The CDR3 nucleotides read TGTGCCAGCCAGGAACTAGTAATGGTCCACAATGAGCAGTTCTTC.